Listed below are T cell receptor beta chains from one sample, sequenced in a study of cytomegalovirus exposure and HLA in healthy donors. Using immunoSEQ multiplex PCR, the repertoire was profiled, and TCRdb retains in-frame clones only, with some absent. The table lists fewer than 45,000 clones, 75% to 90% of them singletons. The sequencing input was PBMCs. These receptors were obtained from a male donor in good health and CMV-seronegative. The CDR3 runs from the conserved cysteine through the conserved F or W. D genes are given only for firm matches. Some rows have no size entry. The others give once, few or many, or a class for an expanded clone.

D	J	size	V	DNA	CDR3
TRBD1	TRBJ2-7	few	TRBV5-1	TGCGCCAGCAGCTCAGGGGGTCCCGGGGCGGGCGAGCAGTACTTC	CASSSGGPGAGEQYF
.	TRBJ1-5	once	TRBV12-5	TGTGCTAGTGGAGGGGGGGATCACATTTATCAGCCCCAGCATTTT	CASGGGDHIYQPQHF
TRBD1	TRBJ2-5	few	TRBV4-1	TGCGCCAGCAGCCAAGACAGGGGGCCTGGGGAGACCCAGTACTTC	CASSQDRGPGETQYF
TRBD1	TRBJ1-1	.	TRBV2	TGTGCCAGCAGTGCGCGGACAGGGCGGAACACTGAAGCTTTCTTT	CASSARTGRNTEAFF
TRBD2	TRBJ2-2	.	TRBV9	TGTGCCAGCAGGGGACTAGCGGCGAACACCGGGGAGCTGTTTTTT	CASRGLAANTGELFF
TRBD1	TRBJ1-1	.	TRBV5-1	TGCGCCAGCAGGTCGGGACAGGGGAGTGGCACTGAAGCTTTCTTT	CASRSGQGSGTEAFF
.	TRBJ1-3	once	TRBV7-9	TGTGCCAGCAGCCTGACAGGTTATGCTGGAAACACCATATATTTT	CASSLTGYAGNTIYF
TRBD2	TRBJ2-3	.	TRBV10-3	TGTGCCACCCGTTACGGGGGGGCCTCTTCAGATACGCAGTATTTT	CATRYGGASSDTQYF
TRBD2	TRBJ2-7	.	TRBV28	TGTGCCAGCTATAACGGGTTGGCGGGAGGTGACGAGCAGTACTTC	CASYNGLAGGDEQYF
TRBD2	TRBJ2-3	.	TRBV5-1	TGCGCCAGCAGTCCCCGCGGGGGGGTGAAGACAGATACGCAGTATTTT	CASSPRGGVKTDTQYF
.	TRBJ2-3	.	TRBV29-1	TGCAGCGTTGAGCGCGCCCGCACAGATACGCAGTATTTT	CSVERARTDTQYF
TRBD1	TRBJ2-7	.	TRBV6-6	TGTGCCAGCAGTACTCCGGGACAGGGGGTCTACGAGCAGTACTTC	CASSTPGQGVYEQYF
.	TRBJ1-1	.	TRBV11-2	TGTGCCAGCAGCTTATTCAGGGACACTGAAGCTTTCTTT	CASSLFRDTEAFF
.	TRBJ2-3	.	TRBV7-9	TGTGCCAGCAGCTTAGCGCTGGCCCCGGGAATGCAGTATTTT	CASSLALAPGMQYF
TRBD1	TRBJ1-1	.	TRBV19	TGTGCCAGTAGGAGACAGGGGGCGCGTGAAGCTTTCTTT	CASRRQGAREAFF
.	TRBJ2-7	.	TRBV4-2	TGTGCCAGCAGCCAAGAGAGGACACCATCCTACGAGCAGTACTTC	CASSQERTPSYEQYF
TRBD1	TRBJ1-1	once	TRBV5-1	TGCGCCAGCAGCTTGGATGGGACAGGGAACACTGAAGCTTTCTTT	CASSLDGTGNTEAFF
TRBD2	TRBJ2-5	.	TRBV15	TGTGCCACCAGCAGAGATCCCGTAGCGGGGGGGCCGAGGGAGACCCAGTACTTC	CATSRDPVAGGPRETQYF
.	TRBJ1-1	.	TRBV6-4	TGTGCCAGCAGAGGACAGCAGAACACTGAAGCTTTCTTT	CASRGQQNTEAFF
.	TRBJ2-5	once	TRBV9	TGTGCCAGCAGCGGTACGTCGTCCAAGGGGGAGACCCAGTACTTC	CASSGTSSKGETQYF
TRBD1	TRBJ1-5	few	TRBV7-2	TGTGCCAGCAGCCCGCAGCTGGGACAGGGGGGTCAGCCCCAGCATTTT	CASSPQLGQGGQPQHF
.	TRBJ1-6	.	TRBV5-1	TGCGCCAGCAGCTTGGTCGGCCAGGATCGGTCACCCCTCCACTTT	CASSLVGQDRSPLHF
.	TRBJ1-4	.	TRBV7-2	TGTGCCAGCAGCTTAGTGGGGAGTACTAATGAAAAACTGTTTTTT	CASSLVGSTNEKLFF
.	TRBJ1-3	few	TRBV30	TGTGCCTGGAGTGTACCCCGCGACAACTCTGGAAACACCATATATTTT	CAWSVPRDNSGNTIYF
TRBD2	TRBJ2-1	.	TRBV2	TGTGCCAGCAGTGAGGTATGGGGACTAGACAATGAGCAGTTCTTC	CASSEVWGLDNEQFF
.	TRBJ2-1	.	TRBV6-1	TGTGCCAGCAGTGCGAGCGGGCCATACAATGAGCAGTTCTTC	CASSASGPYNEQFF
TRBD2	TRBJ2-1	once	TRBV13	TGTGCCAGCAGCTTAGGGATCGGTAGCGGGAGCTCCTACAATGAGCAGTTCTTC	CASSLGIGSGSSYNEQFF
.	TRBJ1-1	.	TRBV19	TGTGCCAGTAGTACCCAGGCACGTACTGAAGCTTTCTTT	CASSTQARTEAFF
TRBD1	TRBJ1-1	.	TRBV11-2	TGTGCCAGCAGCGCTTGGGACAGTGAAGCTTTCTTT	CASSAWDSEAFF
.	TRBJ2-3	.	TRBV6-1	TGTGCCAGCAAAAGGGGTCCCACAGATACGCAGTATTTT	CASKRGPTDTQYF
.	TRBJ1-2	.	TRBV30	TGTGCCTGGAGTGCACAGGGATATGGCTACACCTTC	CAWSAQGYGYTF
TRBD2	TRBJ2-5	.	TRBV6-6	TGTGCCAGCAGTTACTTTATAGCGGGAGGGCATGAGACCCAGTACTTC	CASSYFIAGGHETQYF
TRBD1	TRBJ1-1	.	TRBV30	TGTGCCTGGAGTTCTCTAGGGGGCCTACAGGGGTCCCTGAGAGGTACTGAAGCTTTCTTT	CAWSSLGGLQGSLRGTEAFF
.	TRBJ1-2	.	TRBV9	TGTGCCAGCAGCGGAGAGCACTACACCTTC	CASSGEHYTF
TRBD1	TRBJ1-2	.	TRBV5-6	TGTGCCAGCAGCCTAACGGACAGGGACTATGGCTACACCTTC	CASSLTDRDYGYTF
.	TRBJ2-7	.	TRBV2	TGTGCCAGCAATGGGGAGGCCCTCTACGAGCAGTACTTC	CASNGEALYEQYF
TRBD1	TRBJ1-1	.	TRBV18	TGTGCCAGCTCAACAGGGGGCGAGAACACTGAAGCTTTCTTT	CASSTGGENTEAFF
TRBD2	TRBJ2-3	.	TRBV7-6	TGTGCCAGCAGCCCCCTTCGCGGGGGGCCGGCAGATACGCAGTATTTT	CASSPLRGGPADTQYF
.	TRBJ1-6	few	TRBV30	TGTGCCTGGAACGCGGGACTCCTTAATTCACCCCTCCACTTT	CAWNAGLLNSPLHF
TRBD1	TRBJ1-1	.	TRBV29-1	TGCAGCGTTGAACCTCTTAGGGGGCGGACTGAAGCTTTCTTT	CSVEPLRGRTEAFF
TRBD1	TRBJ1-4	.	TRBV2	TGTGCCAGCAGTGAGCAGGGGGCTGTTGAAAAACTGTTTTTT	CASSEQGAVEKLFF
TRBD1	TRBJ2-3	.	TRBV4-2	TGTGCCAGCAGCCACCTGTTCAGACAGGGAAACACAGATACGCAGTATTTT	CASSHLFRQGNTDTQYF
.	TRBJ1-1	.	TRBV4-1	TGCGCCAGCAGCCAAGATCTTGGGGACCAGCGGGGCACTGAAGCTTTCTTT	CASSQDLGDQRGTEAFF
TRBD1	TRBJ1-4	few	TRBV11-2	TGTGCCAGCAGCGTATCTACAGGGGGGATAGGGGAAAAACTGTTTTTT	CASSVSTGGIGEKLFF
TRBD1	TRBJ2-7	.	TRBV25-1	TGTGCCAGCAGTACCTCCGGGACAGTCAATTCCTACGAGCAGTACTTC	CASSTSGTVNSYEQYF
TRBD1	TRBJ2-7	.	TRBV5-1	TGCGCCAGCAGCCCCCCCGGGACAGGGGGCTCCTACGAGCAGTACTTC	CASSPPGTGGSYEQYF
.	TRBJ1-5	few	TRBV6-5	TGTGCCAGCAGGTACAGGGAGGGGCAGCCCCAGCATTTT	CASRYREGQPQHF
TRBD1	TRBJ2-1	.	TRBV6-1	TGTGTCACGGGACAGAGTTACAATGAGCAGTTCTTC	CVTGQSYNEQFF
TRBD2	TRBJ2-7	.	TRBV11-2	TGTGCCAGCAGCTTAGATCGGGGTTTTACGCTAGCGGGACCCTACGAGCAGTACTTC	CASSLDRGFTLAGPYEQYF
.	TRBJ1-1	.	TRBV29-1	TGCAGCGTTTCGACAGCGAACACTGAAGCTTTCTTT	CSVSTANTEAFF
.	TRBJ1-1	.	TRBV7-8	TGTGCCAGCAGCTTTCCGGGGGAAGCTTTCTTT	CASSFPGEAFF
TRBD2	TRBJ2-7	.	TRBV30	TGTGCCTGGAGTGAAAACCTTCCGGGGGGGGCCTACGAGCAGTACTTC	CAWSENLPGGAYEQYF
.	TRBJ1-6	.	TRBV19	TGTGCCAGTAGCCCCCTAGGAAAGGAATCACCCCTCCACTTT	CASSPLGKESPLHF
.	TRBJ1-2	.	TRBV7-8	TGTGCCAGCAGCTCCGAGACGGTTGGGAGAAACTATGGCTACACCTTC	CASSSETVGRNYGYTF
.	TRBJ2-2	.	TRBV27	TGTGCCAGCAGTATAGATGAGGAAGACGGGAACACCGGGGAGCTGTTTTTT	CASSIDEEDGNTGELFF